This is a list of T cell receptor beta chains from one sample in a study of shared clonotypes between healthy human individuals. TCRdb's copy holds only in-frame clones and misses some; the assay was immunoSEQ multiplex PCR. The data contain approximately 440,000 clones, around 77% of them singletons. The specimen was PBMCs. The origin of the receptors is a woman aged 40 to 50 in good health. Some clones in this sample may be carry-over from other donors' samples. CDR3s leave out the opening cysteine and the closing phenylalanine or tryptophan. Fields, in order: CDR3 protein, clone size, V gene, J gene. Clone size is not always given. Where it is, it says once, few, many or a class for expanded clones.

ASRKLPGRPEQF	NA	TRBV19	TRBJ2-1
ASGENVRGPQY	NA	TRBV12-5	TRBJ2-7
ASSFFRDTQY	NA	TRBV19	TRBJ2-3
ASSPSGTVSGANVLT	NA	TRBV7-2	TRBJ2-6
ASSTFPASYEQY	NA	TRBV19	TRBJ2-7
ASSYSSSGNEQF	NA	TRBV6-5	TRBJ2-1
ALKSGTQDEKLS	NA	TRBV30	TRBJ1-4
ASKHPQGDEQF	NA	TRBV10-2	TRBJ2-1
SVGVQETQY	NA	TRBV29-1	TRBJ2-5
ASSLSGAYGYT	NA	TRBV4-2	TRBJ1-2
ASSFRGRETEAF	NA	TRBV5-1	TRBJ1-1
ASSWTRTSGTGTDTQY	NA	TRBV28	TRBJ2-3
ASSAGSEFQETQY	NA	TRBV11-3	TRBJ2-5
ASSLTRNTGELF	NA	TRBV11-3	TRBJ2-2
AWTAGADDNYGYT	NA	TRBV30	TRBJ1-2
AGAGSADTQY	NA	TRBV28	TRBJ2-3
ASSPLGGSTDTQY	NA	TRBV7-9	TRBJ2-3
ASSLDQTSTDTQY	NA	TRBV5-4	TRBJ2-3
ASSQGEGEYAEQY	many	TRBV5-4	TRBJ2-7
ASCKQGGQEKLF	NA	TRBV28	TRBJ1-4
ASSDDSGGLF	NA	TRBV2	TRBJ2-2
ASSFGVPEAYEQY	NA	TRBV5-1	TRBJ2-7
ATSRDLAVPTGELF	NA	TRBV15	TRBJ2-2
ASSGQGGTDTQY	NA	TRBV6-1	TRBJ2-3
ASSGEGGRGDYEQY	NA	TRBV5-1	TRBJ2-7
ASSQDSGLAGLYEQY	once	TRBV4-1	TRBJ2-7
ASPLNPYRGNTEAF	once	TRBV12-2	TRBJ1-1
ASSIIAGAGANVLT	NA	TRBV19	TRBJ2-6
ASSPDRGKYTEAF	NA	TRBV7-9	TRBJ1-1
ASSLGGTSTYEQY	NA	TRBV28	TRBJ2-7
ASSLLAGGLDTQY	NA	TRBV11-2	TRBJ2-3
ASSRGGGDAGELF	once	TRBV11-3	TRBJ2-2
ASTVGPALFSYEQY	NA	TRBV10-1	TRBJ2-7
ASSLGKLRGVGTDTQY	once	TRBV11-3	TRBJ2-3
ASSLGRTGALYEQY	NA	TRBV7-9	TRBJ2-7
ASSSPSHSGTNSYNEQF	NA	TRBV7-2	TRBJ2-1
AWSAGLAGTGYEQY	NA	TRBV30	TRBJ2-7
ASSLVSWAGELF	NA	TRBV7-2	TRBJ2-2
ASSLLGTGGFSNYGYT	few	TRBV27	TRBJ1-2
AWRDSGQGKIF	NA	TRBV30	TRBJ1-1
ATSRLSQGDEKLF	NA	TRBV15	TRBJ1-4
SATTGYGYT	few	TRBV20-1	TRBJ1-2
ASSGRVEQY	NA	TRBV2	TRBJ2-7
ASSLRTRETQY	NA	TRBV7-8	TRBJ2-5
ASTLPRDTENTEAF	once	TRBV25-1	TRBJ1-1
ASASSGRHNEQF	NA	TRBV10-1	TRBJ2-1